This T cell receptor (beta chain) was profiled in a study of cytomegalovirus exposure and HLA in healthy donors. Study-wide points: The tendency of first-cohort TCR clusters to co-occur in the 100 to 150 validation repertoires emerged from a later analysis. Most TCR sequences showed up rarely, but some public TCRs showed up in many donors.

V shed 2 bases and J 7 bases; nucleotides not matched to a gene: 8. There are 16 residues in the CDR3. Germline loops: CDR1 KGHSY, CDR2 FQNENV. The count of this clone is one. No antigen is known for it. Sequenced by immunoSEQ multiplex PCR; TCRdb stores in-frame clones only, minus some. The repertoire holds roughly 120,000 clones, with just under 95% as singletons. The V gene is TRBV16, the J gene TRBJ1-4; 9 nucleotides agree with TRBD1. The TCR comes from a woman under 30 in good health and CMV-seronegative. Specimen: PBMCs. The CDR3: CASSQGSGQGPEKLFF. CDR3 DNA sequence: TGTGCCAGCAGCCAAGGGTCGGGACAGGGCCCTGAAAAACTGTTTTTT.